A single T cell receptor (beta chain) is shown here with its context. Its antigen is currently unknown. The assay was immunoSEQ multiplex PCR, and TCRdb's table has in-frame clones only and misses some. The table lists approximately 86,000 clones, approximately 90% of them singletons, with 0.9% to 1.2% in the top ten. The data belong to a study of OX40 agonist ivuxolimab in advanced cancers. At the level of the study: Those enrolled were around 87% male, with a mean age of about 66 years and ages from about 20 to 79. Whole-study results and caveats: CD8+ T cells averaged more expanded clones than CD4+.

Germline loops: CDR1 GTSNPN, CDR2 SVGIG (reference sequence). V lost 4 bases to trimming and J lost 5 bases, with 14 bases between them. The CDR3 sequence is 13 residues long. The material was CD4+ or CD8+ T cells sorted from blood, obtained in a trial of the OX40 agonist ivuxolimab. This chain connects TRBV30 to TRBJ2-5; no reliable D call. This TCR was recovered from an adult with an advanced solid tumor such as melanoma, head and neck, liver or kidney cancer. In nucleotides, the CDR3 is TGTGCCTGGACGGCGCAGGTGCGGGAGACCCAGTACTTC. This sequence encodes CAWTAQVRETQYF. The whole variable domain, filled in from reference TRBV30 and TRBJ2-5, reads SQTIHQWPATLVQPVGSPLSLECTVEGTSNPNLYWYRQAAGRGLQLLFYSVGIGQISSEVPQNLSASRPQDRQFILSSKKLLLSDSGFYLCAWTAQVRETQYFGPGTRLLVL.